The 15 T cell receptor beta chains below all came from one sample that was sequenced in a study of T cell repertoires in aging, cancer and after chemotherapy. TCR beta rearrangements were amplified from peripheral blood genomic DNA. TRB rearrangements spanning V, D and J were amplified using mixed TRB-A/B primers. TCRdb analysed the multiplex PCR reads with MiXCR anew, one entry per CDR3 protein. Of approximately 3,000 distinct CDR3 sequences listed, approximately 20% were seen once; the top ten hold roughly 3.1%. Sequencing was carried out using blood. The receptors come from a human donor with a solid tumor.

In its sample, this clonotype is medium-sized. The chain links TRBV27 to TRBJ1-1; D gene unclear. V was shortened by 5 bases and J by 1 base, with 11 bases between the two germline ends. Germline loops: CDR1 MNHEY, CDR2 SMNVEV (reference sequence). The CDR3 totals 14 residues. The CDR3 spells CASSIRPGNTEAFF. The CDR3 DNA sequence: TGTGCCAGCAGTATTCGCCCAGGGAACACTGAAGCTTTCTTT.

Within the sample, this clonotype is medium-sized. The CDR3 is CAWTPGGASYNSPLHF. The CDR3 DNA reads TGTGCCTGGACCCCTGGAGGGGCATCCTATAATTCACCCCTCCACTTT. The chain employs TRBV30 and TRBJ1-6; tentative D call: TRBD1 (5 bases). This CDR3 comprises 16 residues. The germline gives CDR1 GTSNPN, CDR2 SVGIG (reference sequence). V was cut by 4 bases and J by 1 base, with 14 bases left in between.

This chain uses TRBV28 with TRBJ1-3; the D gene is possibly TRBD1 (6 bases). Per the germline V gene, CDR1 is MDHEN and CDR2 is SYDVKM. V was clipped by 6 bases and J by 4 bases, with 13 bases between them. CDR3 length: 14 residues. In nucleotides, the CDR3 is TGTGCCAGCAGAAGTGGGGGCGCGGGAAACACCATATATTTT. Translated: CASRSGGAGNTIYF.

The chain joins TRBV7-2 to TRBJ1-6; D is unresolved. Trimming removed 2 bases from V and 13 bases from J, with 6 bases in between. CDR3 size: 11 residues. Germline V gene data show CDR1 as SGHTA and CDR2 as FQGNSA. This CDR3 is CASSLSAPLHF. The CDR3, as DNA: TGTGCCAGCAGCTTAAGCGCCCCCCTCCACTTT.

This clonotype was seen a handful of times. The V gene is TRBV9, the J gene TRBJ1-2; 7 nucleotides agree with TRBD1. V was pared by 5 bases and J by 8 bases, with 12 bases of the junction left unmatched. The CDR3 is made up of 14 amino acids. The germline V gene has CDR1 SGDLS and CDR2 YYNGEE. Here the CDR3 reads CASRPTGASGGYTF. CDR3 sequence (DNA): TGTGCCAGCAGACCCACAGGGGCTTCGGGGGGCTACACCTTC.

The chain employs TRBV5-4 and TRBJ1-3, with D perhaps TRBD1 (5 bases). Trimming stripped 4 bases from V and 0 bases from J, with 14 bases between. The length of the CDR3 is 16 residues. CDR1 SGHNT and CDR2 YYREEE come from the germline V gene (reference sequence). DNA of the CDR3: TGTGCCAGCAGCCTGGGACTGTCCAACTCTGGAAACACCATATATTTT. Amino acid sequence: CASSLGLSNSGNTIYF.

J is TRBJ2-3 and V is TRBV4-3; no definite D call. Trimming took off 0 bases at V and 3 bases at J, with 7 bases between the two ends. This CDR3 has 14 residues. From germline, CDR1 is LGHNA and CDR2 YSLEER. The CDR3 sequence is CASSQEGWTDTQYF. In nucleotides, the CDR3 is TGCGCCAGCAGCCAAGAGGGTTGGACAGATACGCAGTATTTT.

The chain joins TRBV20-1 to TRBJ2-7, with D perhaps TRBD2 (5 bases). This CDR3 is 15 amino acids long. With 0 bases removed from V and 0 bases from J, the gap between germline ends came to 12 bases. Germline lookup yields CDR1 DFQATT and CDR2 SNEGSKA (reference sequence). CDR3 DNA sequence: TGCAGTGCTAGAGATTCGAGACTACGCTCCTACGAGCAGTACTTC. Its protein is CSARDSRLRSYEQYF.

The chain recombines TRBV20-1 with TRBJ2-4; D possibly corresponds to TRBD2 (6 bases). This CDR3 region has 16 residues. The germline V gene encodes CDR1 DFQATT and CDR2 SNEGSKA (reference sequence). The V end was cut by 5 bases, the J end by 7 bases, with 24 bases between. In nucleotides, the CDR3 is TGCAGTGCTGAGGGGTTGGCGGGGAAGGATCCGAACATTCAGTACTTC. This codes for CSAEGLAGKDPNIQYF.

This clonotype is judged large. V gene TRBV7-2 combines with J gene TRBJ2-1, with a tentative D call TRBD1 (6 bases). Between the trimmed V and J ends, which lost 6 bases and 9 bases, there was a span of 15 bases. There are 13 residues in the CDR3. Germline CDR1 SGHTA, CDR2 FQGNSA. The DNA of the CDR3 is TGTGCCAGCAGTCGGACAGTCCTCACTGAGCAGTTCTTC. Amino acids: CASSRTVLTEQFF. Full variable domain (outside the CDR3, taken from reference TRBV7-2 and TRBJ2-1): GAGVSQSPSNKVTEKGKDVELRCDPISGHTALYWYRQSLGQGLEFLIYFQGNSAPDKSGLPSDRFSAERTGGSVSTLTIQRTQQEDSAVYLCASSRTVLTEQFFGPGTRLTVL.

The chain employs TRBV10-3 and TRBJ2-3; the D gene is possibly TRBD1 (6 bases). There are 13 residues in the CDR3. The V end was cut by 4 bases, the J end by 6 bases, with 11 bases between. Per the germline V gene, CDR1 is ENHRY and CDR2 is SYGVKD. For the CDR3, the DNA is TGTGCCATCAGTGCCGGGACACTCGATACGCAGTATTTT. Protein sequence: CAISAGTLDTQYF.

By share, this clonotype counts as medium-sized. This sequence joins TRBV29-1 and TRBJ2-3, with D tentatively TRBD1 or TRBD2 (5 bases each). The germline V gene encodes CDR1 SQVTM and CDR2 ANQGSEA. The CDR3 is 15 residues long. V lost 1 base, J lost 4 bases, and 15 bases lay in between. CDR3 residues: CSVEGERDGPDTQYF. CDR3 bases: TGCAGCGTTGAAGGTGAAAGGGACGGCCCAGATACGCAGTATTTT.

V and J are TRBV4-3 and TRBJ1-2; D is uncertain. This CDR3 has 15 amino acids. Germline V gene lookup returns CDR1 LGHNA and CDR2 YSLEER. V was cut by 0 bases and J by 1 base, with 9 bases left in between. CDR3 in amino acids: CASSQEGRFNYGYTF. CDR3 in DNA: TGCGCCAGCAGCCAAGAGGGCAGATTTAACTATGGCTACACCTTC.

The table lists this clonotype with a few counts. V gene TRBV12-3 or TRBV12-4 combines with J gene TRBJ2-2; the match to TRBD2 covers 10 bases. V was clipped by 7 bases and J by 4 bases; unmatched bases: 6. The CDR3 consists of 15 residues. CDR3 sequence reads: CASISSGGGTGELFF. CDR3 in DNA: TGTGCCAGCATCTCTAGCGGGGGAGGCACCGGGGAGCTGTTTTTT.

Within the sample, this clonotype is medium-sized. This sequence joins TRBV6-5 and TRBJ2-3; 7 positions match TRBD1. The J segment lost 3 bases and the V segment lost 2 bases, leaving 11 bases of the junction unmatched. Germline assignment: CDR1 MNHEY and CDR2 SVGAGI. This CDR3 has 17 residues. CDR3 residues: CASSYPRQGERTDTQYF. The CDR3 DNA follows: TGTGCCAGCAGTTACCCCCGTCAGGGGGAAAGGACAGATACGCAGTATTTT.